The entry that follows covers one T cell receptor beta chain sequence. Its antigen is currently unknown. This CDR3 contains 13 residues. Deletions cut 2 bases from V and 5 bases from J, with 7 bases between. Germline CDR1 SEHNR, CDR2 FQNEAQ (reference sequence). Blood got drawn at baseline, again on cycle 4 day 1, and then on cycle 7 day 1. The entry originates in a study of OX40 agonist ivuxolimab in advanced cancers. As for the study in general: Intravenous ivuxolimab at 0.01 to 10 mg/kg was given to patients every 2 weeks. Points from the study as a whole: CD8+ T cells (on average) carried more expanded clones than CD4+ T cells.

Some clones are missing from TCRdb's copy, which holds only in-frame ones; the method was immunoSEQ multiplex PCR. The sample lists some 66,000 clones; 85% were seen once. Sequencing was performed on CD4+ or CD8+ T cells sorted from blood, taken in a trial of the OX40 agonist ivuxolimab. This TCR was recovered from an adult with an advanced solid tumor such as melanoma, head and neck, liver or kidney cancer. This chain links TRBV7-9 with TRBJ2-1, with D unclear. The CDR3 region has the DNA TGTGCCAGCAGCTTACAGAGAGACAATGAGCAGTTCTTC. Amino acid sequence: CASSLQRDNEQFF.